The source of this TCR beta chain is a study of blood T cell repertoires in COVID-19. Overall study context: Samples representing acute and convalescent COVID-19 were sourced from the United States, Italy and Spain.

Per the authors' pipeline: Scientists estimated how many nucleated cells there were by amplifying reference gene primers. Measured with immunoSEQ multiplex PCR; TCRdb has only the in-frame clones, and not every one. Clone size and V and J calls were adopted from that table, with D and trimming inferred from the DNA. The sample holds 360,000 or so clones, roughly four fifths seen once. Participant-given clinical history determined each cohort assignment. Donors in Cohort 3 counted as recovered after two negative PCRs, clearance, or symptom resolution. V was pared by 3 bases and J by 7 bases, with 3 bases between. Germline-derived CDR1 and CDR2 are LNHDA and SQIVND (reference sequence). CDR3 length: 11 residues.

What was sequenced was PBMCs or T cells enriched from blood (not recorded which). The TCR was taken from a woman between 50 and 59 years old who had recovered from COVID-19. The gene calls are TRBV19 and TRBJ1-4, with unresolved D. The CDR3 here is CASSIREKLFF. The DNA of the CDR3 is TGTGCCAGTAGTATTCGTGAAAAACTGTTTTTT.